Reported below is one TCR beta chain. The data were obtained in a study of blood T cell repertoires in COVID-19. At the level of the study: The United States, Italy and Spain provided the acute and convalescent COVID-19 samples.

This CDR3 region has 16 residues. Per germline, CDR1 SGHNT and CDR2 YYREEE (reference sequence). V shed 4 bases and J shed 0 bases, with 13 bases lying between them. Assay: immunoSEQ multiplex PCR; the TCRdb copy retains only in-frame clones and omits some. The repertoire has about 170,000 clones, 85% of them found once; the top ten carry 7.5% to 10%. The specimen was peripheral blood. The rearrangement joins TRBV5-4 to TRBJ1-4; TRBD1 is a possible D gene (5 bases). This sequence was found in a woman of 80 years or more with COVID-19, enrolled during active disease. DNA for the CDR3: TGTGCCAGCAGCAGGCGGGACGCCGCAACTAATGAAAAACTGTTTTTT. This codes for CASSRRDAATNEKLFF.